This T cell receptor (beta chain) came from a study of shared T cell receptors in the human thymus. The assay was immunoSEQ multiplex PCR, and TCRdb's table has in-frame clones only and misses some. The table shows roughly 500,000 clones, with around 78% occurring only once. Germline V lookup: CDR1 MGHDK, CDR2 SYGVNS. The CDR3 is 13 amino acids. Trimming left V 8 bases short and J 2 bases short, with 13 bases between. The same sample was also used in a study of human thymus T cells. That report notes: Repertoires sampled from thymus and blood appeared biased in V and J gene usage.

Source material: thymocytes. This receptor was identified in a boy under two years old with a congenital heart defect. This sequence joins TRBV25-1 and TRBJ2-7; D may be TRBD1 (6 bases). The CDR3 region has the DNA TGTGCCAGCCAAGGGACACCAGCCTACGAGCAGTACTTC. This codes for CASQGTPAYEQYF.